The present T cell receptor (beta chain) was sequenced within a study of shared clonotypes between healthy human individuals. Study background: Per donor, CD8 memory used one plate, CD8 naive used two, CD4 memory used three and CD4 naive used three.

Germline CDR1 MGHRA, CDR2 YSYEKL. The germline V and J ends were trimmed by 4 bases and 3 bases, with 15 bases remaining between them. CDR3 length: 16 amino acids. Donors included only healthy HIV-negative adults lacking recent acute infections or vaccinations. Profiled with immunoSEQ multiplex PCR; TCRdb holds only in-frame clones, not every one. The sample consists of roughly 1 million clones, approximately 72% of them appearing once. This chain connects TRBV4-1 to TRBJ1-4; unclear D gene. The sequence derives from a man younger than 30 in good health. The sequenced sample was memory CD4+ T cells sorted from blood. Subset described: CD45RA-negative fraction. The CDR3 nucleotides are TGCGCCAGCAGCCTGGAGGGATTTATGGCTAATGAAAAACTGTTTTTT. Residues: CASSLEGFMANEKLFF.